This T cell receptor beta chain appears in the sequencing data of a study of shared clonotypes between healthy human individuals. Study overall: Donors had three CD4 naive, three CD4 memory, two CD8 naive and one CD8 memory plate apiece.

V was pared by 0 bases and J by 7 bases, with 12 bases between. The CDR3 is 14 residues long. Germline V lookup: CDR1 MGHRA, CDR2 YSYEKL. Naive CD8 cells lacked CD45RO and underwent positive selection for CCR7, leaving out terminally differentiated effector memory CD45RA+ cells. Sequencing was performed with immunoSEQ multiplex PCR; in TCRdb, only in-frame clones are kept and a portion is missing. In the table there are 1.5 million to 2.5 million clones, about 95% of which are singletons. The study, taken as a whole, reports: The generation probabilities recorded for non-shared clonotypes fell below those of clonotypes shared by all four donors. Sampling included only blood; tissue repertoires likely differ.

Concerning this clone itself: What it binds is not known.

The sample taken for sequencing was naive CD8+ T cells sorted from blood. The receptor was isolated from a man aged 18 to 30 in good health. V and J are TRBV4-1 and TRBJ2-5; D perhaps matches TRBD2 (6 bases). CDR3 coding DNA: TGCGCCAGCAGCCAAGATGCGGAGGGTCTGACCCAGTACTTC. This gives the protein CASSQDAEGLTQYF.